This T cell receptor beta chain was recorded in a study of blood T cell repertoires in COVID-19. Study as a whole: Samples came from the United States, Italy and Spain, spanning acute and convalescent COVID-19. PBMCs, B-cell-depleted T cells, or T cells provided the cDNA or gDNA that made up the material.

Per the original data handling: Using reference gene primer amplification, nucleated cell counts were estimated. Repertoires were generated with immunoSEQ multiplex PCR, while TCRdb's copy carries only in-frame clones and drops some. That table gives V, J and clone size, and the DNA gave D and trimming. The top ten clones hold around 45% of a sample with about 150,000 clones, roughly 84% of them seen once. This TCR was recovered from a human donor in a cohort sampled during active COVID-19. Material: peripheral blood.

The CDR3, as DNA: TGTGCCAGCAGCGAGGGACTAGCAATGGCCGGGGAGCTGTTTTTT. Translated: CASSEGLAMAGELFF. The J gene is TRBJ2-2, the V gene TRBV7-2; 9 bases are a match to TRBD2. J was trimmed by 6 bases and V by 5 bases; bases with no gene match: 7. From germline, CDR1 is SGHTA and CDR2 FQGNSA. This CDR3 has 15 residues. Combining the CDR3 with reference TRBV7-2 and TRBJ2-2 gives the whole variable domain GAGVSQSPSNKVTEKGKDVELRCDPISGHTALYWYRQSLGQGLEFLIYFQGNSAPDKSGLPSDRFSAERTGGSVSTLTIQRTQQEDSAVYLCASSEGLAMAGELFFGEGSRLTVL.